This is a list of T cell receptor beta chains from one sample in a study of T cell responses to AZD1222 COVID-19 vaccine. Profiled with immunoSEQ multiplex PCR; TCRdb holds only in-frame clones, not every one. The sample lists over 100,000 clones; roughly 90% were seen once. The starting material was peripheral blood, obtained on day 0 of AZD1222 vaccination. The receptors come from an adult in good health. CDR3s include the opening cysteine and the closing phenylalanine or tryptophan. Each record gives: J gene, D gene, V gene, clone size, CDR3 DNA, CDR3 protein. A D gene is named only where the DNA matches it firmly. Rows may omit the clone size; those that give it use once, few, many or a size class.

j_gene: TRBJ1-2
d_gene: NA
v_gene: TRBV9
abundance: once
CDR3nt: TGTGCCAGCAGCGTAGTCTCTAACGCGGGGGGCTACACCTTC
CDR3aa: CASSVVSNAGGYTF

j_gene: TRBJ2-1
d_gene: TRBD2
v_gene: TRBV27
abundance: once
CDR3nt: TGTGCCAGCACCCCCTCAGCGGGGGGCGGAGGTGAGCAGTTCTTC
CDR3aa: CASTPSAGGGGEQFF

j_gene: TRBJ1-3
d_gene: NA
v_gene: TRBV28
abundance: NA
CDR3nt: TGTGCCAGCAGTTTAATCGGCAAGATCCTCGACGGAAACACCATATATTTT
CDR3aa: CASSLIGKILDGNTIYF

j_gene: TRBJ2-1
d_gene: TRBD2
v_gene: TRBV13
abundance: NA
CDR3nt: TGTGCCAGCAGCTCCAGACCGGGACTAGATGGTAATGAGCAGTTCTTC
CDR3aa: CASSSRPGLDGNEQFF

j_gene: TRBJ2-1
d_gene: NA
v_gene: TRBV18
abundance: NA
CDR3nt: TGTGCCAGCTCGGGACGTAACCCTCCCGATGAGCAGTTCTTC
CDR3aa: CASSGRNPPDEQFF

j_gene: TRBJ2-3
d_gene: NA
v_gene: TRBV28
abundance: NA
CDR3nt: TGTGCCAGCAGTTTAGGAACCCGTACCACAGATACGCAGTATTTT
CDR3aa: CASSLGTRTTDTQYF

j_gene: TRBJ2-1
d_gene: TRBD2
v_gene: TRBV14
abundance: NA
CDR3nt: TGTGCCAGCAGCCCCCGGGTTAGCGGGGGGCACCTGACCAACAATGAGCAGTTCTTC
CDR3aa: CASSPRVSGGHLTNNEQFF

j_gene: TRBJ1-2
d_gene: TRBD1
v_gene: TRBV6-5
abundance: once
CDR3nt: TGTGCCAGCAGGCGGGGACAGGGGAACTATGGCTACACCTTC
CDR3aa: CASRRGQGNYGYTF

j_gene: TRBJ1-2
d_gene: TRBD1
v_gene: TRBV9
abundance: NA
CDR3nt: TGTGCCAGCAGCGTAACAGGGGCAAACTATGGCTACACCTTC
CDR3aa: CASSVTGANYGYTF

j_gene: TRBJ2-7
d_gene: NA
v_gene: TRBV30
abundance: NA
CDR3nt: TGTGCCTGGAGTGTAGGGCGGTCCTACGAGCAGTACTTC
CDR3aa: CAWSVGRSYEQYF

j_gene: TRBJ2-3
d_gene: NA
v_gene: TRBV28
abundance: NA
CDR3nt: TGTGCCTGCGCCACTTTGGATACGCAGTATTTT
CDR3aa: CACATLDTQYF

j_gene: TRBJ1-2
d_gene: NA
v_gene: TRBV15
abundance: NA
CDR3nt: TGTGCCACCAGCAGAGATCCAGGGTCCGGCTATGGCTACACCTTC
CDR3aa: CATSRDPGSGYGYTF

j_gene: TRBJ1-4
d_gene: NA
v_gene: TRBV24-1
abundance: NA
CDR3nt: TGTGCCACCAGTGAGGGGGGGCGCGTCGAAAAACTGTTTTTT
CDR3aa: CATSEGGRVEKLFF

j_gene: TRBJ2-3
d_gene: NA
v_gene: TRBV2
abundance: NA
CDR3nt: TGTGCCAGCTGTGGAACTCGTCAAGATACGCAGTATTTT
CDR3aa: CASCGTRQDTQYF

j_gene: TRBJ2-6
d_gene: NA
v_gene: TRBV30
abundance: NA
CDR3nt: TGTGCCTGGAGTCGACAGGCCGGGGCCAACGTCCTGACTTTC
CDR3aa: CAWSRQAGANVLTF

j_gene: TRBJ1-5
d_gene: NA
v_gene: TRBV21-1
abundance: once
CDR3nt: TGTGCCAGCAGGGGGACCGGGACAGGGGGCGTCAATCAGCCCCAGCATTTT
CDR3aa: CASRGTGTGGVNQPQHF

j_gene: TRBJ1-4
d_gene: TRBD1
v_gene: TRBV7-9
abundance: NA
CDR3nt: TGTGCCAGCAGCTCACCGGGACAGGGTTATGAAAAACTGTTTTTT
CDR3aa: CASSSPGQGYEKLFF

j_gene: TRBJ1-6
d_gene: TRBD1
v_gene: TRBV20-1
abundance: once
CDR3nt: TGCAGTGCTAGTCTTCGACAGGGCTATAATTCACCCCTCCACTTT
CDR3aa: CSASLRQGYNSPLHF

j_gene: TRBJ1-5
d_gene: TRBD1
v_gene: TRBV4-1
abundance: NA
CDR3nt: TGCGCCAGCAGCCACGGACAGGCGAATCAGCCCCAGCATTTT
CDR3aa: CASSHGQANQPQHF

j_gene: TRBJ2-3
d_gene: NA
v_gene: TRBV7-9
abundance: NA
CDR3nt: TGTGCCAGCAGCTTAGGCTCACAAGATACGCAGTATTTT
CDR3aa: CASSLGSQDTQYF

j_gene: TRBJ2-7
d_gene: TRBD2
v_gene: TRBV5-4
abundance: NA
CDR3nt: TGTGCCAGCAGCTTGGCTGGGACTAGGTTAGGCGAGCAGTACTTC
CDR3aa: CASSLAGTRLGEQYF

j_gene: TRBJ2-2
d_gene: NA
v_gene: TRBV29-1
abundance: NA
CDR3nt: TGCAGCGTTGAGGCCACCGCGAACACCGGGGAGCTGTTTTTT
CDR3aa: CSVEATANTGELFF

j_gene: TRBJ1-1
d_gene: NA
v_gene: TRBV7-6
abundance: NA
CDR3nt: TGTGCCAGCAGCCAGTCCGGGGGGACTGAAGCTTTCTTT
CDR3aa: CASSQSGGTEAFF

j_gene: TRBJ2-2
d_gene: TRBD2
v_gene: TRBV6-2/TRBV6-3
abundance: NA
CDR3nt: TGTGCCAGCAGTTATTCGGCAGCGGGAAACACCGGGGAGCTGTTTTTT
CDR3aa: CASSYSAAGNTGELFF

j_gene: TRBJ1-2
d_gene: TRBD1
v_gene: TRBV6-5
abundance: NA
CDR3nt: TGTGCCAGCAGTTACGGACAGGGGGCGGTTAGCTACACCTTC
CDR3aa: CASSYGQGAVSYTF

j_gene: TRBJ2-2
d_gene: TRBD2
v_gene: TRBV28
abundance: NA
CDR3nt: TGTGCCTGTGCGAGCGGGGGGGCCTTTACCGGGGAGCTGTTTTTT
CDR3aa: CACASGGAFTGELFF

j_gene: TRBJ1-3
d_gene: NA
v_gene: TRBV6-5
abundance: NA
CDR3nt: TGTGCCAGCTGGTCGCGCGGGACGGGAAACACCATATATTTT
CDR3aa: CASWSRGTGNTIYF

j_gene: TRBJ2-1
d_gene: TRBD2
v_gene: TRBV28
abundance: NA
CDR3nt: TGTGCCAGCAGTCCCAGACTAGCGGGGGATTACAATGAGCAGTTCTTC
CDR3aa: CASSPRLAGDYNEQFF

j_gene: TRBJ2-7
d_gene: NA
v_gene: TRBV7-2
abundance: NA
CDR3nt: TGTGCCAGCAGCTTAGCCGGAATGACCTACGAGCAGTACTTC
CDR3aa: CASSLAGMTYEQYF

j_gene: TRBJ1-2
d_gene: NA
v_gene: TRBV5-1
abundance: NA
CDR3nt: TGCGCCAGCAGCTTAGGGGACATAAGGAGATATGGCTACACCTTC
CDR3aa: CASSLGDIRRYGYTF

j_gene: TRBJ2-7
d_gene: NA
v_gene: TRBV29-1
abundance: NA
CDR3nt: TGCAGCGTTGGGGGCCGGGCCTACGAGCAGTACTTC
CDR3aa: CSVGGRAYEQYF

j_gene: TRBJ2-3
d_gene: NA
v_gene: TRBV9
abundance: NA
CDR3nt: TGTGCCAGCAGCGTAGAGGGGAGAATTAGCACAGATACGCAGTATTTT
CDR3aa: CASSVEGRISTDTQYF

j_gene: TRBJ1-6
d_gene: NA
v_gene: TRBV21-1
abundance: NA
CDR3nt: TGTGCCAGCAGCAAACCCCAAATGGTGACAGATTCGAATAATTCACCCCTCCACTTT
CDR3aa: CASSKPQMVTDSNNSPLHF

j_gene: TRBJ1-2
d_gene: NA
v_gene: TRBV7-8
abundance: NA
CDR3nt: TGTGCCAGCAGCCGAGGGGGGACCCTGAAGGGTAACTATGGCTACACCTTC
CDR3aa: CASSRGGTLKGNYGYTF

j_gene: TRBJ1-5
d_gene: NA
v_gene: TRBV30
abundance: NA
CDR3nt: TGTGCCTGGAGTGAGTGGGGTTACAATCAGCCCCAGCATTTT
CDR3aa: CAWSEWGYNQPQHF

j_gene: TRBJ2-7
d_gene: NA
v_gene: TRBV28
abundance: NA
CDR3nt: TGTGCCAGCAGCCCGGGGAGCCTCGACTCCTACGAGCAGTACTTC
CDR3aa: CASSPGSLDSYEQYF

j_gene: TRBJ2-2
d_gene: NA
v_gene: TRBV5-4
abundance: NA
CDR3nt: TGTGCCAGCAGCTCCTTCCTGGGGGGTCCCGGGGAGCTGTTTTTT
CDR3aa: CASSSFLGGPGELFF

j_gene: TRBJ2-1
d_gene: NA
v_gene: TRBV29-1
abundance: NA
CDR3nt: TGCAGCGTTGATTTGACATTCAGTGAGCAGTTCTTC
CDR3aa: CSVDLTFSEQFF

j_gene: TRBJ2-1
d_gene: TRBD1
v_gene: TRBV7-8
abundance: once
CDR3nt: TGTGCCAGCAGCTTAGTAACAGGGGTCGATGAGCAGTTCTTC
CDR3aa: CASSLVTGVDEQFF

j_gene: TRBJ2-3
d_gene: TRBD1
v_gene: TRBV19
abundance: NA
CDR3nt: TGTGCCAGTAGTATCCCAGGGGGCGTGCGACCGGATACGCAGTATTTT
CDR3aa: CASSIPGGVRPDTQYF

j_gene: TRBJ1-1
d_gene: TRBD1
v_gene: TRBV5-1
abundance: NA
CDR3nt: TGCGCCACCAGCCCCGGGACAGGGAACACTGAAGCTTTCTTT
CDR3aa: CATSPGTGNTEAFF